This TCR beta chain was sequenced in a study of cytomegalovirus exposure and HLA in healthy donors. General study results and limits: In a later analysis, most CMV-associated TCR beta chains appeared HLA-restricted. It was approximately 170 TCR beta chains that were listed as cytomegalovirus-associated.

The CDR3 has 12 residues. V was clipped by 8 bases and J by 4 bases, with 11 bases between them. CDR1 and CDR2 (germline): WNHNN, SYGVQD (reference sequence). 13 Jbeta primers and 60 Vbeta primers were used for the PCR. Using immunoSEQ multiplex PCR, the repertoire was profiled, and TCRdb retains in-frame clones only, with some absent. Of around 110,000 clones in the sample, about 64% were seen once. Regarding this clone: Its antigen is unidentified.

The J gene is TRBJ1-1, the V gene TRBV10-1, with TRBD1 as a possible D gene (5 bases). This receptor was taken from a female donor in good health and CMV-seronegative. The sample comprised PBMCs. CDR3 nucleotides: TGCGCCAGCCGGGGGTCTGCCACTGAAGCTTTCTTT. It translates to CASRGSATEAFF.